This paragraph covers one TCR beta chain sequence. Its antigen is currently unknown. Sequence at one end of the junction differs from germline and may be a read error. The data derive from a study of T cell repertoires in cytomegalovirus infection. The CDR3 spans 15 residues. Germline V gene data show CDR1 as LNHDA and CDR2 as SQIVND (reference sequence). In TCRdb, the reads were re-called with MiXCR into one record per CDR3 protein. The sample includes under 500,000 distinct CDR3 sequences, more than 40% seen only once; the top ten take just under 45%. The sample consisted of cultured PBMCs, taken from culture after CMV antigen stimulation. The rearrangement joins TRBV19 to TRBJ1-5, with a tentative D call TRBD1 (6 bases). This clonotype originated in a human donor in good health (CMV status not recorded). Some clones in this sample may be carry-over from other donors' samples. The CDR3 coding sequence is TGTGTCAGTAGTCCCAGGGGCACGGGGAATCAGCCCCAGCATTTT. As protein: CVSSPRGTGNQPQHF.